Listed here are 7 T cell receptor beta chains from one sample, sequenced in a study of PD-1 blockade in classical Hodgkin lymphoma. Every patient experienced relapse after autologous stem cell transplantation, and brentuximab vedotin exposure varied. Method: immunoSEQ multiplex PCR; TCRdb's copy keeps in-frame clones and lacks some. Among tens of thousands of clones listed, 70% to 80% were seen once. The material was peripheral blood mononuclear cells (PBMCs), obtained at baseline. The source of these receptors is a human donor with classical Hodgkin lymphoma.

The chain couples TRBV11-3 to TRBJ2-5; 9 bases line up with TRBD2. From germline, CDR1 is SGHNT and CDR2 YENEEA. The CDR3 loop spans 16 amino acids. Unmatched junction bases numbered 11, after V lost 5 bases and J lost 4 bases. The CDR3 region is CASSPREAGGLETQYF. The CDR3 DNA is TGTGCCAGCAGCCCTCGGGAGGCGGGAGGGCTAGAGACCCAGTACTTC.

The J gene is TRBJ2-5, the V gene TRBV6-1; no definite D call. In germline, CDR1 is MNHNS, CDR2 SASEGT. V lost 1 base and J 1 base, leaving 10 bases between the germline ends. The CDR3 spans 15 residues. The CDR3 here is CASSEDTEFQETQYF. DNA of the CDR3: TGTGCCAGCAGTGAAGATACAGAATTCCAAGAGACCCAGTACTTC.

The chain is built from TRBV2 and TRBJ2-7; TRBD1 might be the D (5 bases). The CDR3 contains 13 residues. Germline-derived CDR1 and CDR2 are SNHLY and FYNNEI. V dropped 10 bases and J dropped 3 bases, with 16 bases sitting between them. This CDR3 is CATGQGSYYEQYF. The CDR3, as DNA: TGTGCCACCGGCCAGGGATCCTACTACGAGCAGTACTTC.

The chain couples TRBV7-6 to TRBJ2-7; TRBD2 aligns across 10 bases. The CDR3 is made up of 15 amino acids. CDR1 and CDR2 (germline): SGHVS, FNYEAQ. V trimming: 1 base; J trimming: 0 bases; junction bases outside the gene matches: 0. The CDR3 DNA reads as TGTGCCAGCAGCTTAGTAGCGGGGGGCTCCTACGAGCAGTACTTC. This sequence encodes CASSLVAGGSYEQYF.

The chain recombines TRBV28 with TRBJ1-2; D is perhaps TRBD1 (6 bases). The CDR3 has 12 amino acids. Trimming took 8 bases from V and 6 from J, leaving 13 bases between them. Germline CDR1 is MDHEN and CDR2 is SYDVKM. CDR3 nucleotides: TGTGCCAGCGGACACAGGGTCGATGGCTACACCTTC. Protein: CASGHRVDGYTF.

This clone was counted a few times. The rearrangement uses TRBV21-1 and TRBJ2-7; the tabulated D call, TRBD2, remains unverified against the DNA. TRBV21-1 is a known pseudogene. The CDR3 consists of 16 residues. The CDR3 DNA sequence: TGTGCCAGCAGCAAAGCGCGGGACCAGGGATCCTACGAGCAGTACTTC. Protein: CASSKARDQGSYEQYF.

This chain links TRBV27 with TRBJ2-5; tentatively, D is TRBD1 (5 bases). The CDR3 spans 13 residues. Trimming took 6 bases from V and 5 from J, leaving 13 bases between them. The germline gives CDR1 MNHEY, CDR2 SMNVEV (reference sequence). The CDR3 DNA reads TGTGCCAGCAGAGCGACAGTCCAGGAGACCCAGTACTTC. It specifies CASRATVQETQYF.